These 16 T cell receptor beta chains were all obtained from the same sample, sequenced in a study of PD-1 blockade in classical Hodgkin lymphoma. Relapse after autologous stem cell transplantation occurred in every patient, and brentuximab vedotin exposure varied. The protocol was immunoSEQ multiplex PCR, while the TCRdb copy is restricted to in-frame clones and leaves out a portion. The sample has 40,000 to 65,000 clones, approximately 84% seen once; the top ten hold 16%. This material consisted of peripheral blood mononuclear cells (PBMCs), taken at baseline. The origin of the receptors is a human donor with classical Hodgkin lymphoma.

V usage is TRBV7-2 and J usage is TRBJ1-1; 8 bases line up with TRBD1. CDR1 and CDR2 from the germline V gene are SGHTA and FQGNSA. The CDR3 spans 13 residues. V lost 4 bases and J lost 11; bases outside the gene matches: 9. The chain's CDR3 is CASSSGQALNAFF. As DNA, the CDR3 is TGTGCCAGCAGCTCGGGACAGGCTCTGAACGCTTTCTTT.

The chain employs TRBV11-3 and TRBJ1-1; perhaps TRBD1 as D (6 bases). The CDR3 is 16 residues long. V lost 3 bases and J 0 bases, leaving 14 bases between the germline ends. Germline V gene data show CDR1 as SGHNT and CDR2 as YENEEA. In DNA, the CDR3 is TGTGCCAGCAGCTTTCGGGGCAGGGGAATGAACACTGAAGCTTTCTTT. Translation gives CASSFRGRGMNTEAFF. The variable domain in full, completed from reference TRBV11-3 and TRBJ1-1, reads EAGVVQSPRYKIIEKKQPVAFWCNPISGHNTLYWYLQNLGQGPELLIRYENEEAVDDSQLPKDRFSAERLKGVDSTLKIQPAELGDSAVYLCASSFRGRGMNTEAFFGQGTRLTVV.

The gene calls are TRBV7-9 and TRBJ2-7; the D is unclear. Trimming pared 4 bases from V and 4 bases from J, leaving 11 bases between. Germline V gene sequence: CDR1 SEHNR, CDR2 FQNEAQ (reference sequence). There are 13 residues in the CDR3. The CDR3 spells CASSSPTNYEQYV. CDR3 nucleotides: TGTGCCAGCAGCTCGCCCACGAATTACGAGCAGTACGTC.

The CDR3 loop is CASSLHNLYEQYF. The CDR3, as DNA: TGTGCCAGTAGTCTTCACAACCTCTACGAGCAGTACTTC. The chain joins TRBV19 to TRBJ2-7; D not certain. The V end was cut by 5 bases, the J end by 3 bases, with 11 bases between. This CDR3 has 13 residues. CDR1 is LNHDA, CDR2 SQIVND, per germline (reference sequence).

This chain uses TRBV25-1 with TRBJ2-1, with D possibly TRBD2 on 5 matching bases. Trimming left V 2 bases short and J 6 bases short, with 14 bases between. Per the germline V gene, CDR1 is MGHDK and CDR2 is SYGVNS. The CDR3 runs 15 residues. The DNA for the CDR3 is TGTGCCAGCAGTGAACCGCGGACTTCTTCCAATGAGCAGTTCTTC. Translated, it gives CASSEPRTSSNEQFF. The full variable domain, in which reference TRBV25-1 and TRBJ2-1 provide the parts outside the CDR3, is EADIYQTPRYLVIGTGKKITLECSQTMGHDKMYWYQQDPGMELHLIHYSYGVNSTEKGDLSSESTVSRIRTEHFPLTLESARPSHTSQYLCASSEPRTSSNEQFFGPGTRLTVL.

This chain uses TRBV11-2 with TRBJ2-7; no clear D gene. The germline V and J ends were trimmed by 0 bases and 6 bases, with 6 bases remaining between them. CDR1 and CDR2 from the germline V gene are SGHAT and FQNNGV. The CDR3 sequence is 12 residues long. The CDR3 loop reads CASSLDRGEQYV. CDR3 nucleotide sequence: TGTGCCAGCAGCTTAGATCGAGGCGAGCAGTACGTC.

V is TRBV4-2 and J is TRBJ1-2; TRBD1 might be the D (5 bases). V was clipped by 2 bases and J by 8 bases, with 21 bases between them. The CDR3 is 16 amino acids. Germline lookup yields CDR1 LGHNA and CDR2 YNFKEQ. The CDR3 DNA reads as TGTGCCAGCAGCCAACGAGGTGGTGACAGAGCTATGGGCTACACCTTC. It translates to CASSQRGGDRAMGYTF.

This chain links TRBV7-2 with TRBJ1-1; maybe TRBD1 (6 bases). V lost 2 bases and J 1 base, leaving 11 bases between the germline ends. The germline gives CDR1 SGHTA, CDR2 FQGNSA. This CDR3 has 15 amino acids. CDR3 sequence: CASSLFGQKNTEAFF. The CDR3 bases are TGTGCCAGCAGCTTATTCGGACAGAAGAACACTGAAGCTTTCTTT.

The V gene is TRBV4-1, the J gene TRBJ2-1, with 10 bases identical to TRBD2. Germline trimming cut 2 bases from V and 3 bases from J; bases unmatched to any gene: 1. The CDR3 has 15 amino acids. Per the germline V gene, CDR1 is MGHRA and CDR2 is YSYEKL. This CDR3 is CASSQTSGVYNEQFF. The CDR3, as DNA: TGCGCCAGCAGCCAAACTAGCGGGGTCTACAATGAGCAGTTCTTC.

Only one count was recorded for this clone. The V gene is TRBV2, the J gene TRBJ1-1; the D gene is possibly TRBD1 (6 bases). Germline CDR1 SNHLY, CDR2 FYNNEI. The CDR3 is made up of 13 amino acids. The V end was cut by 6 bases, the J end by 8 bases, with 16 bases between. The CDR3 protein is CASRGTFDGEAFF. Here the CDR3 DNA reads TGTGCCAGCAGGGGGACATTCGACGGGGAAGCTTTCTTT. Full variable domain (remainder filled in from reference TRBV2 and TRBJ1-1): EPEVTQTPSHQVTQMGQEVILRCVPISNHLYFYWYRQILGQKVEFLVSFYNNEISEKSEIFDDQFSVERPDGSNFTLKIRSTKLEDSAMYFCASRGTFDGEAFFGQGTRLTVV.

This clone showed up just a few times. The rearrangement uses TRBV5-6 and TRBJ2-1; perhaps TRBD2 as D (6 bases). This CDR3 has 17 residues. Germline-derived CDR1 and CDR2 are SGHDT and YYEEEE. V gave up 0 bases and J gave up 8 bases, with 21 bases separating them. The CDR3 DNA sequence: TGTGCCAGCAGCTTGGTATGGCGGGGCCCCGGTTGGGATGAGCAGTTCTTC. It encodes CASSLVWRGPGWDEQFF.

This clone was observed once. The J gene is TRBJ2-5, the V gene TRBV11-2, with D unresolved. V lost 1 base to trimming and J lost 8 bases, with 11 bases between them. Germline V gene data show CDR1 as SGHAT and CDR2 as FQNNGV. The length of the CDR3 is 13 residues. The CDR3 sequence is CASSLGVEGTQYF. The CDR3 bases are TGTGCCAGCAGCTTAGGGGTGGAAGGTACCCAGTACTTC. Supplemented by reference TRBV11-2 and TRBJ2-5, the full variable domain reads EAGVAQSPRYKIIEKRQSVAFWCNPISGHATLYWYQQILGQGPKLLIQFQNNGVVDDSQLPKDRFSAERLKGVDSTLKIQPAKLEDSAVYLCASSLGVEGTQYFGPGTRLLVL.

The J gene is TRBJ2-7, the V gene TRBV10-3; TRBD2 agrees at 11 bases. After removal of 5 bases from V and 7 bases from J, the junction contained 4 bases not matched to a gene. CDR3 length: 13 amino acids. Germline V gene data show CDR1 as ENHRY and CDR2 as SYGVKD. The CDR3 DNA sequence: TGTGCCATCAGTTTAGCGGGAGGGCATGAGCAGTACGTC. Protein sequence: CAISLAGGHEQYV.

CDR3 sequence: CASSFVGGFSGNTIYF. The CDR3 bases are TGTGCCAGCAGTTTCGTAGGGGGTTTCTCTGGAAACACCATATATTTT. The genes are TRBV27 and TRBJ1-3, with a weak D call TRBD1 (6 bases). This CDR3 has 16 residues. V dropped 3 bases and J dropped 0 bases, with 12 bases sitting between them. Germline V CDR1 and CDR2: MNHEY, SMNVEV (reference sequence).

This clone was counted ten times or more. In nucleotides, the CDR3 is TGTGCCACTTCGGACAGCTCCTACGAGCAGTACTTC. It codes for CATSDSSYEQYF. The chain is built from TRBV7-9 and TRBJ2-7, with D maybe TRBD1 (6 bases). V lost 10 bases and J 0 bases, leaving 10 bases between the germline ends. The germline gives CDR1 SEHNR, CDR2 FQNEAQ (reference sequence). CDR3 length: 12 amino acids.

CDR3 amino acids: CASSFGNTEAFF. The CDR3 DNA reads as TGTGCCAGCAGCTTTGGGAACACTGAAGCTTTCTTT. The V and J genes are TRBV7-9 and TRBJ1-1; D remains ambiguous. V gave up 3 bases and J gave up 1 base, with 3 bases separating them. The CDR3 spans 12 residues. Germline assignment: CDR1 SEHNR and CDR2 FQNEAQ (reference sequence).